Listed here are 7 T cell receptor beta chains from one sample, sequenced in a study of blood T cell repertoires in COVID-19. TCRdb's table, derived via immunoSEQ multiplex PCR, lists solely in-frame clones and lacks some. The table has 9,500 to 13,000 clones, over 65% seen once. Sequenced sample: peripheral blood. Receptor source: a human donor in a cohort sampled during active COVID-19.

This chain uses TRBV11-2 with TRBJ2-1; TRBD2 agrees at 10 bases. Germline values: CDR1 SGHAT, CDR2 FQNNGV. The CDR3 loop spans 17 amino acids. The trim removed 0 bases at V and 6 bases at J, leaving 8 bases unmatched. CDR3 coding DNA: TGTGCCAGCAGCTTAGATCGCCGCAGCGGGAGGGCCAATGAGCAGTTCTTC. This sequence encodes CASSLDRRSGRANEQFF.

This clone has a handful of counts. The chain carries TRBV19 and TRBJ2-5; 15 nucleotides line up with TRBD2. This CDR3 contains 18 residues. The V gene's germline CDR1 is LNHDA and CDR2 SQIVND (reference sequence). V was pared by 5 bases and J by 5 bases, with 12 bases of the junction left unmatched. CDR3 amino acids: CASSERQGTSGRMETQYF. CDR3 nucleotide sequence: TGTGCCAGTAGTGAGAGACAAGGGACTAGCGGGAGGATGGAGACCCAGTACTTC.

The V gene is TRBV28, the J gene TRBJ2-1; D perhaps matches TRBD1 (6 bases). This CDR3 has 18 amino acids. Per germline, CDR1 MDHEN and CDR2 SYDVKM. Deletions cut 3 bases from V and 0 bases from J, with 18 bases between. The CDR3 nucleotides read TGTGCCAGCAGTTTCAGGACAGAAGGAATAAGCTCCTACAATGAGCAGTTCTTC. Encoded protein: CASSFRTEGISSYNEQFF.

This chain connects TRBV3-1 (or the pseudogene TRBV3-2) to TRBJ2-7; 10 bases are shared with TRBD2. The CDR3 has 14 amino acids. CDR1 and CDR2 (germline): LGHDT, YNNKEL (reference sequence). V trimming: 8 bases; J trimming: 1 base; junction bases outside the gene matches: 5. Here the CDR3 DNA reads TGTGCCAGCCGGACTAGCGGAGCTTCCTACGAGCAGTACTTC. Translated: CASRTSGASYEQYF.

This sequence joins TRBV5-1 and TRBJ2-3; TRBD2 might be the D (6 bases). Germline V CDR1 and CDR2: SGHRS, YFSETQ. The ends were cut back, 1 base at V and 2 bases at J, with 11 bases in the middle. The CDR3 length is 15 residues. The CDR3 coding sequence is TGCGCCAGCAGCTTGTTCGGGAGTGCCACAGATACGCAGTATTTT. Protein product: CASSLFGSATDTQYF.

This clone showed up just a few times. Written as DNA, the CDR3 is TGTGCCAGCAGTACCGAACAGGGATCGTCTATCGGCTACACCTTC. Translated: CASSTEQGSSIGYTF. The chain recombines TRBV7-9 with TRBJ1-2; D may be TRBD1 (6 bases). CDR3 length: 15 amino acids. Trimming cost V 6 bases and J 8 bases, with 22 bases left between them. The germline CDR1 and CDR2 sequences are SEHNR and FQNEAQ (reference sequence). The full variable domain, with the rest looked up from reference TRBV7-9 and TRBJ1-2, is DTGVSQNPRHKITKRGQNVTFRCDPISEHNRLYWYRQTLGQGPEFLTYFQNEAQLEKSRLLSDRFSAERPKGSFSTLEIQRTEQGDSAMYLCASSTEQGSSIGYTFGSGTRLTVV.

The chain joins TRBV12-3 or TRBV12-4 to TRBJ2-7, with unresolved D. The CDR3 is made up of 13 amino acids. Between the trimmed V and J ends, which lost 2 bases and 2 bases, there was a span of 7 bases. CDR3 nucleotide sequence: TGTGCCAGCAGTTTACAACAGACCTACGAGCAGTACTTC. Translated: CASSLQQTYEQYF.